Shown below are 4 T cell receptor beta chains from a single sample sequenced in a study of tumor-infiltrating lymphocytes in primary liver carcinoma. Making TCR beta cDNA involved approximately 480 ng total RNA and a constant-region primer. TCR beta libraries came from three nested multiplex PCR rounds using slightly modified ARM-PCR. The two initial PCR rounds, roughly 9 cycles each, used TRBV1-TRBV30 forward and C-beta reverse primers. TCRdb re-called the multiplex PCR reads through MiXCR, storing one row per CDR3 protein. The table records 90,000 to 100,000 distinct CDR3 sequences, about three quarters of them present only once. RNA and DNA were co-extracted from around 18-30 mg of unsorted bulk tissue. Material: liver tumor tissue from sampling region 5. Subset reported: tumor region T5, tumor centre. The source of these receptors is a woman aged 55-69 years with primary liver carcinoma and hepatitis B virus infection.

Comment on this clonotype: This may arise from a read error, as a much more abundant clone is one base away. The rearrangement links TRBV14 to TRBJ2-1, with 10 bases identical to TRBD2. Germline CDR1 is SGHDN and CDR2 is FVKESK. The CDR3 covers 14 residues. The junction had 5 bases not matched to a gene; V was cut back by 7 bases and J by 5 bases. The DNA for the CDR3 is TGTGCCAGCAACCTAGCGGGGGCTCACAATGAGCAGTTCTTC. This sequence encodes CASNLAGAHNEQFF. Based on the CDR3 plus reference TRBV14 and TRBJ2-1, the full variable domain is EAGVTQFPSHSVIEKGQTVTLRCDPISGHDNLYWYRRVMGKEIKFLLHFVKESKQDESGMPNNRFLAERTGGTYSTLKVQPAELEDSGVYFCASNLAGAHNEQFFGPGTRLTVL.

This clonotype showed up just a few times. The chain recombines TRBV5-1 with TRBJ1-1; TRBD1 might be the D (5 bases). This CDR3 is 15 amino acids long. The germline CDR1 and CDR2 sequences are SGHRS and YFSETQ. Trimming took off 4 bases at V and 6 bases at J, with 19 bases between the two ends. CDR3: CASSRGTASGAEAFF. CDR3 DNA: TGCGCCAGCAGCCGTGGGACCGCGAGTGGGGCTGAAGCTTTCTTT.

On this clonotype itself: Being one base from a much bigger clone, this may be a read error. The rearrangement joins TRBV29-1 to TRBJ2-1, with D unclear. Germline values: CDR1 SQVTM, CDR2 ANQGSEA. The length of the CDR3 is 14 residues. Trimming stripped 4 bases from V and 6 bases from J, with 16 bases between. CDR3 DNA sequence: TGCAGCGTTGGATTTGCCTTGTCGAGCAATGAGCAGTTCTTC. It translates to CSVGFALSSNEQFF.

In regard to this clonotype: A read error is possible here, since a much larger clone lies one base away. The CDR3 sequence: CASSMGQGAYEQYF. In DNA, the CDR3 is TGTGCCAGCAGCATGGGACAGGGGGCTTACGAGCAGTACTTC. The chain carries TRBV7-9 and TRBJ2-7, with 12 positions matching TRBD1. V trimming: 5 bases; J trimming: 4 bases; junction bases outside the gene matches: 3. Germline-derived CDR1 and CDR2 are SEHNR and FQNEAQ (reference sequence). The CDR3 sequence is 14 residues long.